These 17 T cell receptor beta chains share one sample of origin, sequenced in a study of shared clonotypes between healthy human individuals. Naive-designated CD8 cells lacked CD45RO, were positively enriched for CCR7, and omitted terminally differentiated effector memory CD45RA+ cells. Sequencing was performed with immunoSEQ multiplex PCR; in TCRdb, only in-frame clones are kept and a portion is missing. The data show around 620,000 clones, 85% to 95% seen once. Sequencing used naive CD8+ T cells sorted from blood. Receptor source: a woman aged 25 to 39 in good health.

This sequence joins TRBV4-1 and TRBJ2-7, with 12 bases aligning to TRBD2. This CDR3 is built from 15 residues. Trimming took 1 base from V and 3 from J; bases not matched to a gene: 1. The germline gives CDR1 MGHRA, CDR2 YSYEKL. The CDR3 DNA is TGCGCCAGCAGCCAAGGACTAGCGGGGGTCTACGAGCAGTACTTC. This sequence encodes CASSQGLAGVYEQYF.

This rearrangement joins TRBV19 to TRBJ1-5; TRBD1 matches 10 bases. The CDR3 has 18 residues. Unmatched junction bases numbered 9, after V lost 1 base and J lost 3 bases. CDR1 and CDR2 from the germline V gene are LNHDA and SQIVND (reference sequence). CDR3 residues: CASSIVVGTGASNQPQHF. CDR3 DNA sequence: TGTGCCAGTAGTATAGTAGTGGGGACAGGGGCCTCCAATCAGCCCCAGCATTTT. Together with reference TRBV19 and TRBJ1-5, the CDR3 gives the full variable domain: DGGITQSPKYLFRKEGQNVTLSCEQNLNHDAMYWYRQDPGQGLRLIYYSQIVNDFQKGDIAEGYSVSREKKESFPLTVTSAQKNPTAFYLCASSIVVGTGASNQPQHFGDGTRLSIL.

CDR3 sequence reads: CASREAGGGYEQFF. DNA of the CDR3: TGCGCCAGCAGAGAAGCGGGAGGGGGCTATGAGCAGTTCTTC. This chain joins TRBV5-1 and TRBJ2-1; 10 nucleotides align to TRBD2. The CDR3 has 14 residues. CDR1 and CDR2 (germline): SGHRS, YFSETQ. V gave up 5 bases and J gave up 8 bases; unmatched junction bases: 7.

The chain couples TRBV29-1 to TRBJ1-1; D remains ambiguous. The CDR3 spans 12 residues. The V and J ends lost 1 base and 7 bases respectively, with 10 bases between them. Germline V gives CDR1 SQVTM, CDR2 ANQGSEA. The CDR3 loop is CSVEVDGFEAFF. CDR3 sequence (DNA): TGCAGCGTTGAAGTGGACGGATTTGAAGCTTTCTTT.

V is TRBV27 and J is TRBJ2-5; D is perhaps TRBD1 (5 bases). The germline V gene has CDR1 MNHEY and CDR2 SMNVEV (reference sequence). The germline V and J ends were trimmed by 3 bases and 2 bases, with 25 bases remaining between them. The CDR3 contains 19 residues. This CDR3 is CASSLDPWRLGAPQETQYF. In DNA, the CDR3 is TGTGCCAGCAGTTTGGACCCCTGGCGGTTAGGGGCCCCACAAGAGACCCAGTACTTC.

J is TRBJ2-7 and V is TRBV5-1; 7 bases fit TRBD2. CDR3 size: 15 residues. J lost 3 bases, V lost 4 bases, and 10 bases had no gene match. CDR1 is SGHRS and CDR2 is YFSETQ in the germline V gene. The CDR3 DNA reads TGCGCCAGCAGCGGGGAGGGTACTCCTATCTACGAGCAGTACTTC. Translating gives CASSGEGTPIYEQYF.

Note on this clone: The same CDR3 can be traced to other DNA sequences in this sample. The rearrangement uses TRBV7-9 and TRBJ2-7, with D maybe TRBD1 (6 bases). Germline CDR1 and CDR2: SEHNR and FQNEAQ (reference sequence). The CDR3 runs 13 residues. The V end was cut by 3 bases, the J end by 2 bases, with 8 bases between. CDR3: CASSLDRTYEQYF. CDR3 DNA: TGTGCCAGCAGCTTGGACAGAACCTACGAGCAGTACTTC.

V gene TRBV4-1 combines with J gene TRBJ1-5; D call uncertain. Germline lookup yields CDR1 MGHRA and CDR2 YSYEKL. The CDR3 runs to 15 residues. Trimming left V 1 base short and J 5 bases short, with 12 bases between. The CDR3 DNA sequence: TGCGCCAGCAGCCAAGTGAGAGGGATTGATCAGCCCCAGCATTTT. Translating it yields CASSQVRGIDQPQHF.

This clone was recorded once. This rearrangement joins TRBV11-3 to TRBJ2-2, with no clear D. V lost 0 bases, J lost 6 bases, and 8 bases lay in between. This CDR3 spans 14 amino acids. Germline-derived CDR1 and CDR2 are SGHNT and YENEEA. CDR3 nucleotide sequence: TGTGCCAGCAGCTTAGATTCGTTGGCCGGGGAGCTGTTTTTT. This codes for CASSLDSLAGELFF. The full variable domain, with the rest looked up from reference TRBV11-3 and TRBJ2-2, is EAGVVQSPRYKIIEKKQPVAFWCNPISGHNTLYWYLQNLGQGPELLIRYENEEAVDDSQLPKDRFSAERLKGVDSTLKIQPAELGDSAVYLCASSLDSLAGELFFGEGSRLTVL.

The chain has TRBV10-1 and TRBJ2-1; weak D call: TRBD2 (6 bases). This CDR3 region has 15 residues. V was cut by 5 bases and J by 0 bases, with 11 bases left in between. Germline V lookup: CDR1 WNHNN, CDR2 SYGVQD (reference sequence). CDR3 region: CASSSGVTSYNEQFF. As DNA, the CDR3 is TGCGCCAGCAGTTCGGGAGTCACCTCCTACAATGAGCAGTTCTTC.

This chain connects TRBV28 to TRBJ2-7; possibly TRBD1 for D (6 bases). The CDR3 extends over 15 amino acids. The V end lost 3 bases, the J end lost 10 bases, and 22 bases lay between the germline ends. CDR1 is MDHEN, CDR2 SYDVKM, per germline. The CDR3 DNA reads as TGTGCCAGCAGTTTTGGGGACACGGTTTTAGATGGACAGTACTTC. Protein sequence: CASSFGDTVLDGQYF.

The genes are TRBV7-9 and TRBJ1-4; D uncertain. The CDR3 sequence is 13 residues long. CDR1 is SEHNR, CDR2 FQNEAQ, per germline (reference sequence). The ends were cut back, 5 bases at V and 2 bases at J, with 6 bases in the middle. The CDR3 reads CASSSWTNEKLFF. In nucleotides, the CDR3 is TGTGCCAGCAGCAGTTGGACTAATGAAAAACTGTTTTTT.

This chain links TRBV12-5 with TRBJ1-2, with D possibly matching TRBD1 (5 bases). The V gene lost 3 bases and the J gene lost 0 bases, with 14 bases spanning the gap. The CDR3 sequence is 16 residues long. Germline lookup yields CDR1 LGHNT and CDR2 FRNRAP. The CDR3 bases are TGTGCTAGTGGTTTCGAGGCAGGGCCAGCTAACTATGGCTACACCTTC. Residues: CASGFEAGPANYGYTF.

This chain links TRBV4-1 with TRBJ2-7; no firm D call. The V and J ends lost 0 bases and 4 bases respectively, with 7 bases between them. CDR3 length equals 13 residues. The germline CDR1 and CDR2 sequences are MGHRA and YSYEKL. The CDR3 region is CASSQERHYEQYF. CDR3 bases: TGCGCCAGCAGCCAAGAGAGACATTACGAGCAGTACTTC.

The chain has TRBV5-6 and TRBJ1-1, with a possible D match to TRBD1 (6 bases). V was shortened by 3 bases and J by 1 base, with 7 bases between the two germline ends. The CDR3 has 13 residues. Germline-derived CDR1 and CDR2 are SGHDT and YYEEEE. The CDR3 nucleotides read TGTGCCAGCAGCTCGACAGGGAACACTGAAGCTTTCTTT. Translated: CASSSTGNTEAFF.

V and J are TRBV11-2 and TRBJ2-7; 8 nucleotides match TRBD2. The CDR3 spans 16 residues. With V trimmed by 0 bases and J by 3 bases, 7 bases remained unmatched. Germline CDR1 is SGHAT and CDR2 is FQNNGV. As DNA, the CDR3 is TGTGCCAGCAGCTTAGAAGCGGGGGACATAATCTACGAGCAGTACTTC. Encoded protein: CASSLEAGDIIYEQYF.

The chain joins TRBV7-3 to TRBJ2-3; 12 positions agree with TRBD2. Germline CDR1 SGHTA, CDR2 FQGTGA. V dropped 5 bases and J dropped 1; count of bases not matched to a gene: 4. The length of the CDR3 is 16 residues. The CDR3 sequence is CASSALAGGGTDTQYF. The CDR3 DNA follows: TGTGCCAGCAGCGCCCTAGCGGGAGGGGGCACAGATACGCAGTATTTT. Together with reference TRBV7-3 and TRBJ2-3, the CDR3 gives the full variable domain: GAGVSQTPSNKVTEKGKYVELRCDPISGHTALYWYRQSLGQGPEFLIYFQGTGAADDSGLPNDRFFAVRPEGSVSTLKIQRTERGDSAVYLCASSALAGGGTDTQYFGPGTRLTVL.